A selection of T cell receptor beta chains follows, all from one sample in a study of blood T cells in healthy people across ages. TCRdb passed the 5' RACE reads through MiXCR, listing each CDR3 protein once. The sample has under 1 million distinct CDR3 sequences, under 45% seen once; the top ten hold about a fifth. Material: blood. These receptors were obtained from a man in his sixties in good health. CDR3s include the opening cysteine and the closing phenylalanine or tryptophan.

>TRBV29-1|TRBJ2-7
CSVAPRGYEQYF
>TRBV7-3|TRBJ2-3
CASSPFRWGAESRTDTQYF
>TRBV14|TRBJ2-7
CASGQEGNGQSSYEQYF
>TRBV3-1|TRBJ2-7
CASSQDVTSSYEQYF
>TRBV28|TRBJ2-7
CASSLGGTGFYEQYF
>TRBV5-5|TRBJ2-5
CASSAGSEETQYF
>TRBV20-1|TRBJ2-1
CNNTGVEQFF
>TRBV18|TRBJ2-1
CASSAASYEQFF
>TRBV12-3/TRBV12-4|TRBJ2-1
CASSKDSEETQFF
>TRBV25-1|TRBJ2-6
CASSIWTLSGANVLTF
>TRBV20-1|TRBJ2-5
CSARDYTGGRETQYF
>TRBV6-2/TRBV6-3|TRBJ2-7
CAIRRPGSYEQYF
>TRBV28|TRBJ2-7
CASSSPASGTYEQYF
>TRBV4-1|TRBJ2-7
CASSQVTGVRSYEQYF
>TRBV28|TRBJ2-2
CASSSTGAKNTGELFF
>TRBV2|TRBJ1-2
CASYRSGVGSHYGYTF
>TRBV20-1|TRBJ2-1
CSASTGLYNEQFF
>TRBV11-2|TRBJ2-3
CASSFGLAGGRGDTQYF
>TRBV12-3/TRBV12-4|TRBJ2-3
CASIRGGTDTQYF
>TRBV7-2|TRBJ1-3
CASSSGPGGAGNTIYF
>TRBV14|TRBJ1-1
CTSSPHVNTEAFF
>TRBV4-3|TRBJ2-3
CASSQYPVTDTQYF
>TRBV2|TRBJ2-6
CASSVSGVSGANVLTF
>TRBV7-2|TRBJ2-7
CVSSLTSGTYEQYF
>TRBV20-1|TRBJ2-5
CSARVRTGASYAQETQYF
>TRBV3-1|TRBJ2-5
CASSQDTTRETQYF
>TRBV5-6|TRBJ1-4
CASSLAAEKLFF
>TRBV20-1|TRBJ2-5
CSASRRGGRETQYF
>TRBV2|TRBJ2-1
CASSAIEGLAYNEQFF
>TRBV5-8|NA
CASSLDGPETQYF
>TRBV7-2|TRBJ1-5
CASSLKYSNQPQHF
>TRBV11-2|TRBJ1-6
CASSLEGQYSPLHF
>TRBV5-6|TRBJ2-7
CASTTGPIRQRGAVYEQYF
>TRBV5-1|TRBJ2-4
CASSLGLDSLAKNIQYF
>TRBV5-1|TRBJ2-1
CASSLNNERFF
>TRBV4-1|TRBJ1-6
CASSQRTPRDSPLHF
>TRBV4-2|TRBJ2-3
CASSTHSGGTDTQYF
>TRBV5-1|TRBJ2-1
CASSFSTGGGYNEQFF
>TRBV6-2/TRBV6-3|TRBJ2-4
CASSPRVKAKNIQYF
>TRBV7-2|TRBJ1-2
CASSAPGQVNYGYTF
>TRBV5-1|TRBJ1-2
CASSLGDRVSYGYTF
>TRBV20-1|TRBJ2-1
CSATTSWLAGEQFF